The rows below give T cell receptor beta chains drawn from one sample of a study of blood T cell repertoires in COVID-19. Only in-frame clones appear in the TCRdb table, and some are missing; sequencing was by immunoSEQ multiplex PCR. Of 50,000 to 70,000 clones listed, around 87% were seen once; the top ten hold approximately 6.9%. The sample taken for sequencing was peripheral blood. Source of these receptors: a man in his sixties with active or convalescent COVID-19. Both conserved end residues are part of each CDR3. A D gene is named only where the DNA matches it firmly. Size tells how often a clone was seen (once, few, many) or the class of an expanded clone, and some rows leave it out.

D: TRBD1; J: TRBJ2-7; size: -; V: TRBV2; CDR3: CASSGLGQGAYEQYF; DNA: TGTGCCAGCAGTGGCCTGGGACAGGGGGCCTACGAGCAGTACTTC
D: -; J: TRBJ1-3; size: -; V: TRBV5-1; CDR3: CASSPGHTSSGNTIYF; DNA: TGCGCCAGCAGCCCGGGACATACGAGCTCTGGAAACACCATATATTTT
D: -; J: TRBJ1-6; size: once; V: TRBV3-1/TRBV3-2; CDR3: CASSGTPNSPLHF; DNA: TGTGCCAGCAGCGGGACACCGAATTCACCCCTCCACTTT
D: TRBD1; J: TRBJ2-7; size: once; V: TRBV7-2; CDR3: CASSPRDRAFEQYF; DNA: TGTGCCAGCAGCCCTCGGGACAGGGCTTTCGAGCAGTACTTC
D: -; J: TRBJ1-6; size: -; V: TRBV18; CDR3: CASSTVGDRNNSPLHF; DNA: TGTGCCAGCTCAACGGTTGGCGACAGGAATAATTCACCCCTCCACTTT
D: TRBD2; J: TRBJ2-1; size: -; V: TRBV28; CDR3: CASSGQRLAGAKSSYNEQFF; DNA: TGTGCCAGCAGTGGTCAAAGACTAGCGGGGGCCAAGAGCTCCTACAATGAGCAGTTCTTC
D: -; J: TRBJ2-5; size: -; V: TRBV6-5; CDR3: CASRPGHLSQETQYF; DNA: TGTGCCAGCAGGCCGGGACACCTAAGCCAAGAGACCCAGTACTTC
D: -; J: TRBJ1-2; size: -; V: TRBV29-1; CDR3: CSVGGQYGYTF; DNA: TGCAGCGTTGGAGGACAGTATGGCTACACCTTC
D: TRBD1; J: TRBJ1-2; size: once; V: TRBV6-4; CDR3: CASSATSGTANYGYTF; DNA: TGTGCCAGCAGTGCAACATCCGGGACAGCTAACTATGGCTACACCTTC
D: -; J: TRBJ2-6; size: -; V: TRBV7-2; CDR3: CASSLGASGANVLTF; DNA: TGTGCCAGCAGCTTAGGGGCCTCTGGGGCCAACGTCCTGACTTTC
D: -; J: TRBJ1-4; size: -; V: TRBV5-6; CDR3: CASSLWGRSNEKLFF; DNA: TGTGCCAGCAGCTTGTGGGGCAGGAGCAATGAAAAACTGTTTTTT
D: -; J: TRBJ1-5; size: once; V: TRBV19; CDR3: CASSDSGIHGNQPQHF; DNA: TGTGCCAGTAGTGACTCCGGGATCCACGGGAATCAGCCCCAGCATTTT
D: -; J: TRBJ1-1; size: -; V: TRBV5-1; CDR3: CASSYGVNTEAFF; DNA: TGCGCCAGCAGCTACGGAGTGAACACTGAAGCTTTCTTT
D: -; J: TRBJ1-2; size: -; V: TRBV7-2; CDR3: CASSSGRGYTF; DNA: TGTGCCAGCAGCTCCGGGAGAGGCTACACCTTC
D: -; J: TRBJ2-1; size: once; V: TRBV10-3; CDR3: CAIGRDFDNEQFF; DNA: TGTGCCATCGGCCGGGACTTTGACAATGAGCAGTTCTTC
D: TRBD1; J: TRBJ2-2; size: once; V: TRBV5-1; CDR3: CASSLEQGNGELFF; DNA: TGCGCCAGCAGCTTGGAACAGGGGAACGGGGAGCTGTTTTTT
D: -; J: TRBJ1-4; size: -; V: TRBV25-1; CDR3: CASKRGNEKLFF; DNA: TGTGCCAGCAAAAGGGGGAATGAAAAACTGTTTTTT
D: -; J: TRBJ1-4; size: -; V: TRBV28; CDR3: CASSRRDYRVGKLFF; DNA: TGTGCCAGCAGTCGCCGGGATTACAGGGTAGGAAAACTGTTTTTT
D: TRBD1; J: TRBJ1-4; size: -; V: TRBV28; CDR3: CASSLPRGQTNEKLFF; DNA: TGTGCCAGCAGCCTACCTAGGGGACAGACGAATGAAAAACTGTTTTTT
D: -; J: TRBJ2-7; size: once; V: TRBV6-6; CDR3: CASSYPATGAYEQYF; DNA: TGTGCCAGCAGTTACCCCGCCACGGGAGCCTACGAGCAGTACTTC
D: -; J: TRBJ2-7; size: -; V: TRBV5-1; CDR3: CASSLYQDYEQYF; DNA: TGCGCCAGCAGCTTGTATCAGGACTACGAGCAGTACTTC
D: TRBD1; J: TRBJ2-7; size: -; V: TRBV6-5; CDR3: CASRVTGGSEQYF; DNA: TGTGCCAGCAGGGTAACAGGGGGTAGCGAGCAGTACTTC
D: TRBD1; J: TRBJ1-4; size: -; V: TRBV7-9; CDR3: CASSPHRGGATNEKLFF; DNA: TGTGCCAGCAGTCCCCACAGGGGGGGAGCAACTAATGAAAAACTGTTTTTT
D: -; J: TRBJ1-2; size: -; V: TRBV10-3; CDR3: CAISESTGPQGYTF; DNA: TGTGCCATCAGTGAGTCAACAGGGCCCCAGGGCTACACCTTC
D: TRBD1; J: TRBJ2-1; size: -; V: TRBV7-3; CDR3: CASSSTGGSYNEQFF; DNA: TGTGCCAGCAGCTCGACAGGGGGCTCCTACAATGAGCAGTTCTTC
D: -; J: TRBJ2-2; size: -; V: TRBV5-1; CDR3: CASSLVGLPNTGELFF; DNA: TGCGCCAGCAGCTTGGTGGGACTCCCGAACACCGGGGAGCTGTTTTTT
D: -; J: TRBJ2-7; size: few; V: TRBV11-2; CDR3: CASSLVQFSYEQYF; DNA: TGTGCCAGCAGCTTAGTCCAGTTCTCCTACGAGCAGTACTTC
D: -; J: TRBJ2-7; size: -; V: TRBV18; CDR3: CASSPSSKSYEQYF; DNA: TGTGCCAGCTCACCCAGTAGCAAATCCTACGAGCAGTACTTC
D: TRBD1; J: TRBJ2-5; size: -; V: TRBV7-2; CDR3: CASTTGVRETQYF; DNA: TGTGCCAGTACTACAGGGGTAAGAGAGACCCAGTACTTC
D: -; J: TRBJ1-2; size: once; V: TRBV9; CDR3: CASSTGGFNYGYTF; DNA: TGTGCCAGCAGCACCGGAGGATTTAACTATGGCTACACCTTC
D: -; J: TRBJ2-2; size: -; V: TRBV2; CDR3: CASRALGTPGNTGELFF; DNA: TGTGCCAGCAGGGCATTGGGGACACCTGGTAACACCGGGGAGCTGTTTTTT
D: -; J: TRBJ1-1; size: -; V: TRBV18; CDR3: CASSPGRVEAFF; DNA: TGTGCCAGCTCACCAGGGAGGGTGGAAGCTTTCTTT
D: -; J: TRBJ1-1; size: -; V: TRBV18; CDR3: CASSPQGSLNTEAFF; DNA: TGTGCCAGCTCACCCCAGGGATCATTGAACACTGAAGCTTTCTTT
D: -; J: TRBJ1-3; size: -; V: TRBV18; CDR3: CASSPGEPATGNTIYF; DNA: TGTGCCAGCTCACCAGGTGAGCCCGCCACTGGAAACACCATATATTTT
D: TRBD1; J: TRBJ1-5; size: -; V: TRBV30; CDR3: CAWREGQGNQPQHF; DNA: TGTGCCTGGAGAGAAGGACAGGGCAATCAGCCCCAGCATTTT
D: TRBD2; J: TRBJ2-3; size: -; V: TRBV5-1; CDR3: CASSRTSGVTDTQYF; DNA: TGCGCCAGCAGCAGGACTAGCGGGGTCACAGATACGCAGTATTTT
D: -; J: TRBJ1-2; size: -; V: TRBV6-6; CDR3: CASSYTESGGYTF; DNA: TGTGCCAGCAGTTACACCGAATCGGGAGGCTACACCTTC
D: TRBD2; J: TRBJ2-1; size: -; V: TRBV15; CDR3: CATSRDRVASGSLNEQFF; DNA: TGTGCCACCAGCAGAGATCGGGTGGCTAGCGGGAGTTTGAATGAGCAGTTCTTC
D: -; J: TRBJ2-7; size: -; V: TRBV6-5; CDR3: CASRRGAAYEQYF; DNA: TGTGCCAGCAGACGGGGAGCGGCCTACGAGCAGTACTTC
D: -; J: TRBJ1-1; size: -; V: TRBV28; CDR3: CASSLDSAGHTEAFF; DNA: TGTGCCAGCAGTTTAGATTCTGCGGGGCACACTGAAGCTTTCTTT
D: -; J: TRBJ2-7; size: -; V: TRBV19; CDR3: CASSFSWTDYEQYF; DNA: TGTGCCAGTAGTTTCTCATGGACAGACTACGAGCAGTACTTC
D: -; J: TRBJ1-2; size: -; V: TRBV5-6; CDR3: CASSLRGYLVSNYGYTF; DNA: TGTGCCAGCAGCTTGAGAGGGTATTTGGTGTCCAACTATGGCTACACCTTC